Here is one T cell receptor beta chain with its context. The data derive from a study of blood T cell repertoires in COVID-19. The CDR3 is made up of 15 amino acids. The germline V and J ends were trimmed by 0 bases and 7 bases, with 15 bases remaining between them. Germline CDR1 reads KGHSH; CDR2 reads LQKENI. Methods used by the authors: Estimated nucleated cell counts came from reference gene primer amplification. Profiled with immunoSEQ multiplex PCR; TCRdb holds only in-frame clones, not every one. Clonal size and the V and J genes are those of that table, whereas D and trimming came from the DNA. This sample yields hundreds of thousands of clones, of which roughly nine tenths are seen a single time; roughly 8% belongs to the top ten.

The chain joins TRBV18 to TRBJ1-1; D not resolved. This receptor was obtained from a woman in her forties or fifties with COVID-19, enrolled during active disease. The specimen was peripheral blood. The CDR3 here is CASSPPGEKGYEAFF. The CDR3 coding sequence is TGTGCCAGCTCACCACCTGGGGAGAAGGGATATGAAGCTTTCTTT.